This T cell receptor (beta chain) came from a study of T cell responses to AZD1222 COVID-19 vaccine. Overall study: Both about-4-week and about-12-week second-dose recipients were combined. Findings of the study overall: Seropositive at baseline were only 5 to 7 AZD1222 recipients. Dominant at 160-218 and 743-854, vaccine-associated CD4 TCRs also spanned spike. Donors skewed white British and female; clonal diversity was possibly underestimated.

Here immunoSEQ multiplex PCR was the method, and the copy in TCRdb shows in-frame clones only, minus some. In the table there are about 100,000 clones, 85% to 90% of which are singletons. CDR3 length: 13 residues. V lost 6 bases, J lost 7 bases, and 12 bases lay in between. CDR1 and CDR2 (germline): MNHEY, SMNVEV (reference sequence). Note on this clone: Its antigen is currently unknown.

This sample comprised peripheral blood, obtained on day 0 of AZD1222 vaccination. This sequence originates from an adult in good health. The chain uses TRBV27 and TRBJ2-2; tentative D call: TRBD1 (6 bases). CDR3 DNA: TGTGCCAGCAGCATAGGGGGAATCGGGGAGCTGTTTTTT. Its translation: CASSIGGIGELFF.